The 14 T cell receptor beta chains presented below share a single source sample, sequenced in a study of identical twins. TCRdb fed the 5' RACE reads into MiXCR, producing one record per CDR3 protein. The sample yields some 1,600,000 distinct CDR3 sequences, 32% seen once. Sample: cord blood. The origin of the receptors is a newborn girl in good health.

This clonotype is a singleton in its sample. The chain combines TRBV10-1 with TRBJ2-3; tentatively, D is TRBD2 (5 bases). The CDR3 contains 14 residues. The germline CDR1 and CDR2 sequences are WNHNN and SYGVQD (reference sequence). V was shortened by 3 bases and J by 3 bases, with 10 bases between the two germline ends. Written as DNA, the CDR3 is TGCGCCAGCAGTGACGCGGGCACGACAGATACGCAGTATTTT. Amino acids: CASSDAGTTDTQYF.

The genes are TRBV6-6 and TRBJ1-2; no clear D. Trimming removed 5 bases from V and 4 bases from J, with 5 bases in between. The CDR3 contains 11 residues. Germline V CDR1 and CDR2: MNHNY, SVGAGI (reference sequence). CDR3 nucleotides: TGTGCCAGCAGTGCGCCCTATGGCTACACCTTC. Translation gives CASSAPYGYTF.

The CDR3 coding sequence is TGCGCCAGCAGCAGACGACAGGGAGGTAATGAAAAACTGTTTTTT. It yields the protein CASSRRQGGNEKLFF. The chain is built from TRBV5-1 and TRBJ1-4; 7 nucleotides match TRBD1. This CDR3 has 15 residues. The J segment lost 4 bases and the V segment lost 4 bases, leaving 7 bases of the junction unmatched. CDR1 and CDR2 from the germline V gene are SGHRS and YFSETQ.

V gene TRBV6-1 combines with J gene TRBJ2-4, with no clear D. Germline values: CDR1 MNHNS, CDR2 SASEGT. V lost 2 bases and J lost 2, with 10 bases in between. There are 15 residues in the CDR3. The DNA of the CDR3 is TGTGCCAGCAGTGAATCGGCAGTAACCAAAAACATTCAGTACTTC. Protein: CASSESAVTKNIQYF.

V is TRBV3-1 and J is TRBJ2-3; TRBD2 might be the D (5 bases). Per the germline V gene, CDR1 is LGHDT and CDR2 is YNNKEL (reference sequence). The CDR3 has 17 residues. Trimming pared 2 bases from V and 4 bases from J, leaving 19 bases between. CDR3 residues: CASSQNIAPLSADTQYF. CDR3 nucleotide sequence: TGTGCCAGCAGCCAAAATATAGCGCCTCTGAGCGCAGATACGCAGTATTTT.

The chain has TRBV7-8 and TRBJ2-6, with D maybe TRBD1 (6 bases). CDR3 size: 17 residues. Looked up from germline, CDR1 is SGHVS and CDR2 is FQNEAQ. Trimming removed 2 bases from V and 3 bases from J, with 14 bases in between. CDR3 residues: CASSLLAGESGANVLTF. The CDR3 nucleotides are TGTGCCAGCAGCTTATTGGCAGGGGAAAGTGGGGCCAACGTCCTGACTTTC. Supplemented by reference TRBV7-8 and TRBJ2-6, the full variable domain reads GAGVSQSPRYKVAKRGQDVALRCDPISGHVSLFWYQQALGQGPEFLTYFQNEAQLDKSGLPSDRFFAERPEGSVSTLKIQRTQQEDSAVYLCASSLLAGESGANVLTFGAGSRLTVL.

J is TRBJ2-7 and V is TRBV11-2; 9 bases line up with TRBD2. The DNA matches TRBJ2-5 better at its end, which makes the J call doubtful. Germline CDR1 SGHAT, CDR2 FQNNGV. The CDR3 has 15 residues. The DNA for the CDR3 is TGTGCCAGCAGCCAGGCGGGACTAGCAAAAGAGACCCAGTACTTC. This gives the protein CASSQAGLAKETQYF.

This clonotype was seen many times. The gene calls are TRBV12-3 or TRBV12-4 and TRBJ2-7, with D possibly being TRBD1 or TRBD2 (5 bases each). V was cut by 1 base and J by 3 bases, with 10 bases left in between. This CDR3 comprises 14 residues. The CDR3 nucleotides are TGTGCCAGCAGTTTAGGGGGGACGCACTACGAGCAGTACTTC. Its protein is CASSLGGTHYEQYF.

The V call is TRBV27, the J call TRBJ2-5; D is perhaps TRBD2 (6 bases). Trimming cost V 1 base and J 2 bases, with 8 bases left between them. The CDR3 has 14 residues. CDR1 is MNHEY and CDR2 is SMNVEV in the germline V gene (reference sequence). The CDR3 coding sequence is TGTGCCAGCAGTTTATGGAGGGGTCAAGAGACCCAGTACTTC. Translated, it gives CASSLWRGQETQYF.

The chain recombines TRBV27 with TRBJ1-5; TRBD1 aligns across 7 bases. The CDR3 length is 14 residues. CDR1 and CDR2 from the germline V gene are MNHEY and SMNVEV (reference sequence). Trimming removed 6 bases from V and 11 bases from J; junction bases left unmatched: 13. CDR3 bases: TGTGCCAGCAGCCCCGGGACAGTACTTAGGGCCCAGCATTTT. It yields the protein CASSPGTVLRAQHF.

The V and J genes are TRBV6-5 and TRBJ2-5; tentative D call: TRBD2 (6 bases). CDR3 length: 15 amino acids. Germline V gene lookup returns CDR1 MNHEY and CDR2 SVGAGI. V lost 4 bases and J lost 5, with 17 bases in between. CDR3 sequence: CASSWASRGEETQYF. The CDR3 region has the DNA TGTGCCAGCAGTTGGGCCTCTCGCGGGGAGGAGACCCAGTACTTC.

This clonotype was seen more than once but under ten times. The V call is TRBV20-1, the J call TRBJ2-7; TRBD2 aligns across 12 bases. The CDR3 runs 14 residues. The V and J ends lost 3 bases and 4 bases, in that order; junction bases with no gene match: 4. Germline loops: CDR1 DFQATT, CDR2 SNEGSKA (reference sequence). The CDR3 DNA is TGCAGTGCTAGCCCACTAGCGGGAGGTTACGAGCAGTACTTC. It codes for CSASPLAGGYEQYF.

The chain joins TRBV6-5 to TRBJ1-1; 9 bases fit TRBD1. This CDR3 is built from 18 residues. Germline V CDR1 and CDR2: MNHEY, SVGAGI. V lost 4 bases and J lost 0; bases outside the gene matches: 12. CDR3 DNA: TGTGCCAGCAGTTCGGCGGTAGGACAGGGGAAAATGAACACTGAAGCTTTCTTT. This sequence encodes CASSSAVGQGKMNTEAFF.

This clonotype was found a few times. This chain connects TRBV2 to TRBJ1-2, with 12 bases matching TRBD1. The CDR3 totals 16 residues. J lost 0 bases, V lost 10 bases, and 9 bases had no gene match. The germline CDR1 and CDR2 sequences are SNHLY and FYNNEI. The CDR3 nucleotides are TGTGCCACGCGTGGGACAGGGGGCAAGACTAACTATGGCTACACCTTC. This codes for CATRGTGGKTNYGYTF. Drawing the rest from reference TRBV2 and TRBJ1-2, the complete variable domain is EPEVTQTPSHQVTQMGQEVILRCVPISNHLYFYWYRQILGQKVEFLVSFYNNEISEKSEIFDDQFSVERPDGSNFTLKIRSTKLEDSAMYFCATRGTGGKTNYGYTFGSGTRLTVV.